Below are 21 T cell receptor beta chains sequenced from a single sample in a study of long-term antiretroviral therapy in people with HIV. It was version v3.0 of the immunoSEQ assay that was run at survey level. This table comes from immunoSEQ multiplex PCR, and its TCRdb copy is limited to in-frame clones, with some not included. The sample includes some 10,000 clones, roughly 70% seen only once; the top ten take 20%. This material consisted of unsorted PBMCs, taken 1.8 years before starting antiretroviral therapy. The source is a man in his forties with HIV.

The V and J genes are TRBV11-3 and TRBJ2-7; either TRBD1 or TRBD2 may supply D (5 bases each). Per germline, CDR1 SGHNT and CDR2 YENEEA. The V gene lost 4 bases and the J gene lost 7 bases, with 20 bases spanning the gap. This CDR3 has 15 residues. In DNA form, the CDR3 reads TGTGCCAGCAGCTCCCCCCTCTCCGGGGCAGAGGAGCAGTACTTC. Translation: CASSSPLSGAEEQYF.

This clone was counted a few times. The genes are TRBV25-1 and TRBJ1-6; the D is unclear. Trimming removed 5 bases at V and 8 bases at J, with 16 bases between. CDR3 length: 15 amino acids. Per the germline V gene, CDR1 is MGHDK and CDR2 is SYGVNS. CDR3 DNA sequence: TGTGCCAGCAGTCAAGGGTCCCAGATGGATTCACCCCTCCACTTT. This encodes CASSQGSQMDSPLHF.

This clone was recorded only once. The rearrangement links TRBV5-1 to TRBJ2-2; D not resolved. The V gene's germline CDR1 is SGHRS and CDR2 YFSETQ. V lost 1 base to trimming and J lost 6 bases, with 7 bases between them. This CDR3 spans 13 amino acids. The CDR3 spells CASSLSQPGELFF. CDR3 nucleotides: TGCGCCAGCAGCTTGTCCCAACCCGGGGAGCTGTTTTTT.

The V and J genes are TRBV19 and TRBJ2-2; D tentatively reads TRBD1 or TRBD2 (6 bases each). The CDR3 is 16 residues long. V was shortened by 3 bases and J by 6 bases, with 17 bases between the two germline ends. The germline V gene has CDR1 LNHDA and CDR2 SQIVND (reference sequence). CDR3 residues: CASSMAGGRKAGELFF. In DNA form, the CDR3 reads TGTGCCAGTAGTATGGCTGGGGGGCGGAAAGCCGGGGAGCTGTTTTTT. The entire variable domain, with the rest obtained from reference TRBV19 and TRBJ2-2, is as follows: DGGITQSPKYLFRKEGQNVTLSCEQNLNHDAMYWYRQDPGQGLRLIYYSQIVNDFQKGDIAEGYSVSREKKESFPLTVTSAQKNPTAFYLCASSMAGGRKAGELFFGEGSRLTVL.

V and J are TRBV6-1 and TRBJ1-2; 10 bases line up with TRBD1. Trimming cost V 4 bases and J 7 bases; bases outside gene matches: 3. CDR1 is MNHNS, CDR2 SASEGT, per germline. The CDR3 runs 13 residues. Here the CDR3 DNA reads TGTGCCAGCAGTGCCGGGACAGGGGTTGGCTACACCTTC. Protein: CASSAGTGVGYTF.

This clone appeared a single time. The chain is built from TRBV5-1 and TRBJ2-5, with unresolved D. CDR3 length equals 14 residues. V lost 4 bases and J lost 1, with 11 bases in between. Germline V gene lookup returns CDR1 SGHRS and CDR2 YFSETQ. The CDR3 region is CASSPDSFQETQYF. CDR3 bases: TGCGCCAGCAGCCCTGACTCTTTCCAAGAGACCCAGTACTTC.

The chain carries TRBV5-4 and TRBJ2-5; a weak D match, TRBD1 (6 bases). CDR3 length: 14 amino acids. V lost 0 bases to trimming and J lost 5 bases, with 11 bases between them. Germline loops: CDR1 SGHNT, CDR2 YYREEE (reference sequence). CDR3 nucleotide sequence: TGTGCCAGCAGCTTGGCAGGGGAGATGGAGACCCAGTACTTC. Translation: CASSLAGEMETQYF.

This clone has a handful of counts. CDR3 loop: CASSSLTSGGTDTQYF. CDR3 nucleotides: TGTGCCAGCAGTTCGTTGACTAGCGGGGGCACAGATACGCAGTATTTT. This chain connects TRBV6-5 to TRBJ2-3; 11 bases align to TRBD2. Per the germline V gene, CDR1 is MNHEY and CDR2 is SVGAGI. V trimming: 4 bases; J trimming: 1 base; junction bases outside the gene matches: 4. This CDR3 is built from 16 residues.

The rearrangement joins TRBV5-1 to TRBJ2-3, with 7 nucleotides matching TRBD2. With 3 bases clipped from V and 5 bases from J, the junction kept 9 bases outside the gene matches. The CDR3 length is 15 residues. Germline lookup yields CDR1 SGHRS and CDR2 YFSETQ. The CDR3 region has the DNA TGCGCCAGCAGCTCGAGCGGGGCCTGGGGAGATACGCAGTATTTT. Translated: CASSSSGAWGDTQYF.

CDR3 nucleotides: TGTGCCAGCAGCTTAGCCTCGGGACACCTCTCCTACGAGCAGTACTTC. Its translation is CASSLASGHLSYEQYF. The chain combines TRBV11-3 with TRBJ2-5, with D possibly TRBD1 on 6 matching bases. The DNA matches TRBJ2-7 better at its end, which makes the J call doubtful. Per the germline V gene, CDR1 is SGHNT and CDR2 is YENEEA. CDR3 length: 16 residues.

V usage is TRBV6-5 and J usage is TRBJ1-5, with TRBD1 matching over 7 bases. Germline CDR1 and CDR2: MNHEY and SVGAGI. The CDR3 covers 13 residues. V was clipped by 5 bases and J by 5 bases; unmatched bases: 3. CDR3 amino acids: CASSTDRDQPQHF. CDR3 coding DNA: TGTGCCAGCAGTACCGACAGGGATCAGCCCCAGCATTTT.

The J gene is TRBJ1-1, the V gene TRBV10-2; D remains ambiguous. The CDR3 length is 14 residues. The germline CDR1 and CDR2 sequences are WSHSY and SAAADI. The V end was cut by 7 bases, the J end by 5 bases, with 17 bases between. The CDR3 region has the DNA TGCGCCAGCACCCCTAGTGGGCTGGGTACTGAAGCTTTCTTT. Protein sequence: CASTPSGLGTEAFF.

The V gene is TRBV12-5, the J gene TRBJ2-3, with a possible D match to TRBD1 (6 bases). Per the germline V gene, CDR1 is LGHNT and CDR2 is FRNRAP. The CDR3 is 16 amino acids. The V end was cut by 4 bases, the J end by 2 bases, with 16 bases between. The CDR3 reads CASGSPRTDPTDTQYF. CDR3 coding DNA: TGTGCTAGTGGTTCACCCCGGACAGATCCCACAGATACGCAGTATTTT.

V usage is TRBV2 and J usage is TRBJ1-5; 11 bases align to TRBD1. V was clipped by 4 bases and J by 8 bases; unmatched bases: 1. In germline, CDR1 is SNHLY, CDR2 FYNNEI. The CDR3 is 13 amino acids. CDR3 coding DNA: TGTGCCAGCAGTGGGACAGGGGGCAAGCCCCAGCATTTT. Translated: CASSGTGGKPQHF.

The chain uses TRBV7-9 and TRBJ1-4; TRBD1 might be the D (6 bases). This CDR3 has 16 residues. Germline V CDR1 and CDR2: SEHNR, FQNEAQ (reference sequence). V was clipped by 5 bases and J by 5 bases, with 18 bases between them. Here the CDR3 DNA reads TGTGCCAGCAGCCGGACAGCCTCAACCTCGAATGAAAAACTGTTTTTT. Translation: CASSRTASTSNEKLFF.

The rearrangement links TRBV4-1 to TRBJ1-5; no clear D. CDR3 length: 15 residues. CDR1 and CDR2 (germline): MGHRA, YSYEKL. V was trimmed by 1 base and J by 0 bases, leaving 7 bases between them. The CDR3 reads CASSQVASSNQPQHF. The CDR3 bases are TGCGCCAGCAGCCAAGTTGCCAGTAGCAATCAGCCCCAGCATTTT.

This clone was found a few times. This sequence joins TRBV5-5 and TRBJ1-5, with a weak D call TRBD1 (5 bases). This CDR3 is 13 amino acids long. In germline, CDR1 is SGHKS, CDR2 YYEKEE (reference sequence). Trimming removed 1 base from V and 7 bases from J, with 9 bases in between. CDR3 in amino acids: CASSLMGGQPQHF. The CDR3 nucleotides are TGTGCCAGCAGCTTGATGGGGGGGCAGCCCCAGCATTTT.

The chain combines TRBV5-1 with TRBJ1-2, with 11 bases lining up with TRBD1. The CDR3 totals 15 residues. CDR1 and CDR2 from the germline V gene are SGHRS and YFSETQ. V was pared by 0 bases and J by 7 bases, with 5 bases of the junction left unmatched. The CDR3 DNA follows: TGCGCCAGCAGCTTGGTGGCCGGGACAGGGGGTGGCTACACCTTC. This encodes CASSLVAGTGGGYTF.

The V gene is TRBV5-1, the J gene TRBJ1-4; the D is unclear. V was shortened by 1 base and J by 0 bases, with 7 bases between the two germline ends. The CDR3 contains 15 residues. Germline V gene data show CDR1 as SGHRS and CDR2 as YFSETQ. CDR3 nucleotide sequence: TGCGCCAGCAGCTTGTCGAGTGCAACTAATGAAAAACTGTTTTTT. It encodes CASSLSSATNEKLFF.

The V gene is TRBV5-1, the J gene TRBJ2-3; 9 bases match TRBD2. With 4 bases clipped from V and 0 bases from J, the junction kept 12 bases outside the gene matches. CDR3 length: 18 residues. Germline values: CDR1 SGHRS, CDR2 YFSETQ. The CDR3 bases are TGCGCCAGCAGCGGCCTGACTAGCGGAACCCCTAGCACAGATACGCAGTATTTT. Translating it yields CASSGLTSGTPSTDTQYF.

The chain has TRBV6-1 and TRBJ1-1; no reliable D call. The CDR3 extends over 18 amino acids. Looked up from germline, CDR1 is MNHNS and CDR2 is SASEGT. The V end was cut by 2 bases, the J end by 0 bases, with 19 bases between. This CDR3 reads CASSEFRASNSLNTEAFF. In DNA, the CDR3 is TGTGCCAGCAGTGAATTTAGGGCCAGCAACAGCCTGAACACTGAAGCTTTCTTT.